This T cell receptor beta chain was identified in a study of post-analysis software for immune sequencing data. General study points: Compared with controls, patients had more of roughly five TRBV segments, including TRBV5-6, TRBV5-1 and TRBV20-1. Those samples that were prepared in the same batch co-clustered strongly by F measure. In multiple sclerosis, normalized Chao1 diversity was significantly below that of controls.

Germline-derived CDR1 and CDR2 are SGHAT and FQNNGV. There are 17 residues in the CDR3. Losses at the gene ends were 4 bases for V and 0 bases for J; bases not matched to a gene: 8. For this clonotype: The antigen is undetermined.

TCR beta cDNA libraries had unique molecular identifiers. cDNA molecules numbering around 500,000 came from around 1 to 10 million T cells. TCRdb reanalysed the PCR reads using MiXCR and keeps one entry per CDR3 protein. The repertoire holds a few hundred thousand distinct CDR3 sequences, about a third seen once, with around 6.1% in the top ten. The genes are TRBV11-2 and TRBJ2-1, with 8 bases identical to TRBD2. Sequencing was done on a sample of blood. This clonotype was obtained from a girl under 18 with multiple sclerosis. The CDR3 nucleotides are TGTGCCAGCAGCTCCAGAGCGGGGGCTGTCTCCTACAATGAGCAGTTCTTC. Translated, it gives CASSSRAGAVSYNEQFF.